This T cell receptor (beta chain) emerged from a study of CD8 T cells in ankylosing spondylitis. The study's findings and limits: What appeared characteristic of ankylosing spondylitis blood was a TCR beta motif of 7 or 8 highly homologous variants. In synovial fluid and blood from reactive arthritis, some motif variants were previously reported.

Libraries for TCR beta were made by quantitative 5'-RACE with molecular barcodes. MiXCR, run by TCRdb on the 5' RACE reads, gives a single entry per CDR3 protein. The table has 200,000 or so distinct CDR3 sequences, roughly 13% seen once. A remark on this clonotype: The antigen is unknown.

Trimming removed 6 bases from V and 4 bases from J, with 22 bases in between. This CDR3 comprises 17 residues. The sample consisted of blood, either unsorted or a sorted T cell fraction (not recorded which). The rearrangement uses TRBV12-3 or TRBV12-4 and TRBJ2-1; possibly TRBD1 or TRBD2 for D (6 bases each). The receptor comes from a female donor with ankylosing spondylitis or in good health (not recorded which). The CDR3 loop reads CASSPPGAGVTYNEQFF. The CDR3, as DNA: TGTGCCAGCAGCCCCCCGGGGGCCGGGGTTACTTACAATGAGCAGTTCTTC.